This TCR beta chain appears in the sequencing data of a study of a mutant IDH1 vaccine in newly diagnosed glioma. Study overall: It was radiotherapy, temozolomide, or both that patients received previously, with most receiving both. Whole-study findings and limits: Vaccine-induced responses were seen in 93.3% of patients, spanning several MHC alleles.

Time point described: week 47, end of study. Doses of 300 ug of mutant IDH1 20-mer peptide were given with topical imiquimod. Of note for this clone: Its specificity is not known.

Sequencing used immunoSEQ multiplex PCR; TCRdb keeps in-frame clones, though not all of them. The sample contains fewer than 70,000 clones, roughly four fifths of which appear only once. The CDR3 consists of 15 residues. The V gene end was trimmed by 6 bases and the J gene end by 3 bases; junction bases not matched to a gene: 6. CDR1 MDHEN and CDR2 SYDVKM come from the germline V gene. The chain recombines TRBV28 with TRBJ2-3; 10 positions agree with TRBD2. The source is a man under 40 with glioma. The specimen comprised PBMCs, sampled from a glioma patient whose treatment included an IDH1 peptide vaccine. CDR3 amino acids: CASSSGGDVTDTQYF. CDR3 nucleotides: TGTGCCAGCAGCAGCGGGGGGGATGTTACAGATACGCAGTATTTT.